Given below is one T cell receptor beta chain in context. Its antigen is undetermined. Clones were sequenced by immunoSEQ multiplex PCR, and TCRdb holds only the in-frame ones, with some missing. The profile shows under 40,000 clones, 78% of them singletons. The data were taken from a study of OX40 agonist ivuxolimab in advanced cancers. Notes on the study in general: In CD8+ T cells, expanded clones were on average more numerous than in CD4+. At 0.1 to 3.0 mg/kg and by week 6, CD4+ and CD8+ T cells in the blood had expanded clonally.

CDR3 size: 13 residues. CDR1 is GTSNPN, CDR2 SVGIG, per germline (reference sequence). V was trimmed by 5 bases and J by 1 base, leaving 11 bases between them. This receptor was identified in an adult with an advanced solid tumor such as melanoma, head and neck, liver or kidney cancer. This material consisted of CD4+ or CD8+ T cells sorted from blood, taken in a trial of the OX40 agonist ivuxolimab. The V call is TRBV30, the J call TRBJ1-1, with D unclear. In DNA form, the CDR3 reads TGTGCCTGGGACATTCCACCGAACACTGAAGCTTTCTTT. The encoded protein is CAWDIPPNTEAFF.